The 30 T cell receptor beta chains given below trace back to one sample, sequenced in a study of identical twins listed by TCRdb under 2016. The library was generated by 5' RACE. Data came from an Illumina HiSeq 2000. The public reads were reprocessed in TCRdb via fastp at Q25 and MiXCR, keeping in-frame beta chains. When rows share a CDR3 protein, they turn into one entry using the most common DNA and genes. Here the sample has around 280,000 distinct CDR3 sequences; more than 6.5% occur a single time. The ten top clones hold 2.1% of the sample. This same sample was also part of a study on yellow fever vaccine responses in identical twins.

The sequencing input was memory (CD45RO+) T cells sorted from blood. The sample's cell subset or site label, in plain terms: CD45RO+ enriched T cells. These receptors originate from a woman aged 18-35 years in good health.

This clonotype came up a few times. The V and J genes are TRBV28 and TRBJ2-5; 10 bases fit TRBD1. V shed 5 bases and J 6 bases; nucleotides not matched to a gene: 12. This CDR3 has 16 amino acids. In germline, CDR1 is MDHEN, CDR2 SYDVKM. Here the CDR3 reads CASSITGTGELKTQYF. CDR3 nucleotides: TGTGCCAGCAGTATAACCGGGACAGGGGAACTTAAGACCCAGTACTTC.

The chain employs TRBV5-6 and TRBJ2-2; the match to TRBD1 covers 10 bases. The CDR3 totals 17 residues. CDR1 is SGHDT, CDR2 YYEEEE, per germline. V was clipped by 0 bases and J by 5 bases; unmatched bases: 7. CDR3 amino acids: CASSLAWDRGKTGELFF. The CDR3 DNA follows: TGTGCCAGCAGCTTGGCCTGGGACAGGGGAAAGACCGGGGAGCTGTTTTTT.

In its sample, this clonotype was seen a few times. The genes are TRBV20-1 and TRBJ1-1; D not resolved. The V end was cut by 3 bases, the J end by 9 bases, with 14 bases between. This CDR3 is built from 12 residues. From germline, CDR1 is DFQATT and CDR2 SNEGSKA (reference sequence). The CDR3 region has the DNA TGCAGTGCTAGTGCGGAGTCTAGGAAAGCTTTCTTT. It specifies CSASAESRKAFF.

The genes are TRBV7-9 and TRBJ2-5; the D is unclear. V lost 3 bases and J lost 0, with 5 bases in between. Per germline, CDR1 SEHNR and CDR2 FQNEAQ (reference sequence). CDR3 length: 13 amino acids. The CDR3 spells CASSLNNQETQYF. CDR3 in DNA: TGTGCCAGCAGCTTGAACAACCAAGAGACCCAGTACTTC.

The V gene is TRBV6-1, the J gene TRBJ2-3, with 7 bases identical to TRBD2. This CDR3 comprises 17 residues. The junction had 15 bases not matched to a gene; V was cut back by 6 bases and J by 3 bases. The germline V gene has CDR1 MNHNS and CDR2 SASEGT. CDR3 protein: CASRPRSTSAVTDTQYF. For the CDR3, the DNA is TGTGCCAGCAGACCCCGATCAACTAGCGCAGTGACAGATACGCAGTATTTT.

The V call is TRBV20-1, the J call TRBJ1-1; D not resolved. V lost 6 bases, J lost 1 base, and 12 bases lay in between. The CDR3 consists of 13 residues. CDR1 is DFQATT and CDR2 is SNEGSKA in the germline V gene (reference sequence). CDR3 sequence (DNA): TGCAGTGCCGCCGGGAGCCAGAACACTGAAGCTTTCTTT. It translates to CSAAGSQNTEAFF.

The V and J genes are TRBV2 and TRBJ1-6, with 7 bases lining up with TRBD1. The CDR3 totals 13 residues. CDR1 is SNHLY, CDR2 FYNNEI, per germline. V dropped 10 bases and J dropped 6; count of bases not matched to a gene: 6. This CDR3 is CAMRGQFNSPLHF. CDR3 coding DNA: TGTGCCATGAGGGGACAGTTTAATTCACCCCTCCACTTT.

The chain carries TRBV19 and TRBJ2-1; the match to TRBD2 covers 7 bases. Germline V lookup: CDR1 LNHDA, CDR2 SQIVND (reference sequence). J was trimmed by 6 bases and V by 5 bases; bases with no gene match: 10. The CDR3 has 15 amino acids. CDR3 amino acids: CASSLMSGTGNEQFF. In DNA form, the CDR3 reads TGTGCCAGTAGTTTGATGAGCGGGACGGGCAATGAGCAGTTCTTC.

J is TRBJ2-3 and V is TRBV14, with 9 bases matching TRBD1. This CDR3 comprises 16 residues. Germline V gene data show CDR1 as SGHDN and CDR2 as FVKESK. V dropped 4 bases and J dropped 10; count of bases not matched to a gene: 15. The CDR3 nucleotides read TGTGCCAGCAGCCCTTCCCTACAGGGGGCTCGGGTCGCGCAGTATTTT. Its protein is CASSPSLQGARVAQYF.

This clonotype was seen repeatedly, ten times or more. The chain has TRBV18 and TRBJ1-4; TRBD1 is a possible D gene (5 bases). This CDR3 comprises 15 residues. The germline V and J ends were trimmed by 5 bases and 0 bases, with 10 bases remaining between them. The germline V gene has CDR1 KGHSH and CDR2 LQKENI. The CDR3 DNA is TGTGCCAGCTCATTCGAACAGGCAACTAATGAAAAACTGTTTTTT. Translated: CASSFEQATNEKLFF.

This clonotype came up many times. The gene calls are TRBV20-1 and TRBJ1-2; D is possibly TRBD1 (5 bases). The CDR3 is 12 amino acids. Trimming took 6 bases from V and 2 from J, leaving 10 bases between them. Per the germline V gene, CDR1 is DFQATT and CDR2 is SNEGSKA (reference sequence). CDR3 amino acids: CSAKTANYGYTF. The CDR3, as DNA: TGCAGTGCGAAGACAGCAAACTATGGCTACACCTTC.

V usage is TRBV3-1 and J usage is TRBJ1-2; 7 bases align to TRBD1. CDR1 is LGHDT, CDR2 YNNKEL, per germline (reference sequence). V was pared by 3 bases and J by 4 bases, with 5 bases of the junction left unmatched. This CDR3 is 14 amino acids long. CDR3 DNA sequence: TGTGCCAGCAGCCAGTCGGACAGGATCTATGGCTACACCTTC. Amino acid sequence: CASSQSDRIYGYTF.

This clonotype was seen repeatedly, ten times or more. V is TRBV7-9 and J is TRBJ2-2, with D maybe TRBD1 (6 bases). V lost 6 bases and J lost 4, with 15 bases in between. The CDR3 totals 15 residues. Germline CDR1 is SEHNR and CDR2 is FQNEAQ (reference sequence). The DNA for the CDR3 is TGTGCCAGCAGTCTCGACGGACAGTCCACCGGGGAGCTGTTTTTT. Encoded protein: CASSLDGQSTGELFF.

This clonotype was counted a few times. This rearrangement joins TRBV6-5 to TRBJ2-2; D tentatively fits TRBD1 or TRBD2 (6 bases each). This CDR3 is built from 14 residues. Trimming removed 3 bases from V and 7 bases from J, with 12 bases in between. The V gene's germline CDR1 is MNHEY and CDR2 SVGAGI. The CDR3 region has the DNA TGTGCCAGCAGTTATTCAGGGGAGGTCGGGGAGCTGTTTTTT. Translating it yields CASSYSGEVGELFF.

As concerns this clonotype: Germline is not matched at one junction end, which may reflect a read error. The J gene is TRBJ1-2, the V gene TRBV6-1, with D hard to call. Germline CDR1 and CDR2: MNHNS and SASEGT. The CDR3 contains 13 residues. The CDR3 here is CASSEAGGSGYTF. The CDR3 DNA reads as TGTGCCAGCAGCGAAGCCGGAGGATCAGGCTACACCTTC.

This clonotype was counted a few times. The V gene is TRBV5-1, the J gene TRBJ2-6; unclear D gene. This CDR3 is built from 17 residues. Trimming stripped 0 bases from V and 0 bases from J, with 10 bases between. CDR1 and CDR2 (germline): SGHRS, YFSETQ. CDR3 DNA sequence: TGCGCCAGCAGCTTGGCCTCGTTGACCTCTGGGGCCAACGTCCTGACTTTC. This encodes CASSLASLTSGANVLTF.

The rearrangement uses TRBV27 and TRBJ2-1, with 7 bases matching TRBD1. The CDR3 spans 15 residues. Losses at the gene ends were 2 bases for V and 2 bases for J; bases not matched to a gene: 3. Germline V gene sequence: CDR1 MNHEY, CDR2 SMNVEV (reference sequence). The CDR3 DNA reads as TGTGCCAGCAGTTTAGAGGGACAGACCTACAATGAGCAGTTCTTC. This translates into CASSLEGQTYNEQFF.

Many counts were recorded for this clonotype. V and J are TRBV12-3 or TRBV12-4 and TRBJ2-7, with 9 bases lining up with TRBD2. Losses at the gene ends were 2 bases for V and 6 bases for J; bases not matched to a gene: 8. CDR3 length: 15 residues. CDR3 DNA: TGTGCCAGCAGTTTATCCAGTAGCGGGGGTCCCGAGCAGTACTTC. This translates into CASSLSSSGGPEQYF.

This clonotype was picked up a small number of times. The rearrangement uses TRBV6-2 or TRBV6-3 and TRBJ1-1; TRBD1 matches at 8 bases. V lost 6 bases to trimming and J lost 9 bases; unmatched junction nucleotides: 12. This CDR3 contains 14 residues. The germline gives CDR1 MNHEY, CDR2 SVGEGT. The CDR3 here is CASRTGTGTLKAFF. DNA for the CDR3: TGTGCCAGCAGGACCGGGACAGGAACACTGAAAGCTTTCTTT.

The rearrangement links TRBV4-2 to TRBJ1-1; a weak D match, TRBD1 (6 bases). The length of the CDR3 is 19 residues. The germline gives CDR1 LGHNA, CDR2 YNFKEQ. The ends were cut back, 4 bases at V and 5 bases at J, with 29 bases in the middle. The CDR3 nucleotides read TGTGCCAGCAGCCTCCACAATTTCGGGGGCGAGGGTAGGAAGACTGAAGCTTTCTTT. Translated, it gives CASSLHNFGGEGRKTEAFF.

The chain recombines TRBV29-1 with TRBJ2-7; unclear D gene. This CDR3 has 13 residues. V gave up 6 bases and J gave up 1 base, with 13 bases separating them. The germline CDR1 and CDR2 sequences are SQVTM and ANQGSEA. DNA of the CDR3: TGCAGCGTCTCCCTCACTGATTCCTACGAGCAGTACTTC. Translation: CSVSLTDSYEQYF.

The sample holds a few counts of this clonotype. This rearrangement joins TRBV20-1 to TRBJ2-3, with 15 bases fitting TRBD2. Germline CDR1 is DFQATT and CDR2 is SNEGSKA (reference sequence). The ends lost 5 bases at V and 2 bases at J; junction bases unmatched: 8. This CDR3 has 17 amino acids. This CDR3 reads CSALRTSGGVSTDTQYF. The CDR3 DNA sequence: TGCAGTGCTCTCAGGACTAGCGGGGGGGTGTCCACAGATACGCAGTATTTT.

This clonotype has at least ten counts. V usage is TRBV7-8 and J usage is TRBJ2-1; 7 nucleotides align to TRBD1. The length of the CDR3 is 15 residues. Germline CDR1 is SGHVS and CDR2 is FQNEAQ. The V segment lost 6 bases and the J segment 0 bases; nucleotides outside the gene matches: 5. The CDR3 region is CASSATGSSYNEQFF. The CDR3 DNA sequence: TGTGCCAGCAGTGCGACAGGGAGCTCCTACAATGAGCAGTTCTTC.

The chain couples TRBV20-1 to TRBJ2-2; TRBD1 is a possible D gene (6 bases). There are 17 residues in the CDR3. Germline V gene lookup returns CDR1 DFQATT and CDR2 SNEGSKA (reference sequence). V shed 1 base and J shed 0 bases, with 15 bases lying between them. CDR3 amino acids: CSARVRQGPSNTGELFF. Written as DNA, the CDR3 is TGCAGTGCTAGAGTCCGTCAGGGGCCGTCGAACACCGGGGAGCTGTTTTTT.

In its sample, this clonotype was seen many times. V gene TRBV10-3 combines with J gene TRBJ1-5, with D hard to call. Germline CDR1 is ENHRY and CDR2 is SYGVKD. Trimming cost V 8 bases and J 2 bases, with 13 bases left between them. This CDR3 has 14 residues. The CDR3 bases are TGTGCCATCCAAGCCGGCATGGGCAATCAGCCCCAGCATTTT. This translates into CAIQAGMGNQPQHF.

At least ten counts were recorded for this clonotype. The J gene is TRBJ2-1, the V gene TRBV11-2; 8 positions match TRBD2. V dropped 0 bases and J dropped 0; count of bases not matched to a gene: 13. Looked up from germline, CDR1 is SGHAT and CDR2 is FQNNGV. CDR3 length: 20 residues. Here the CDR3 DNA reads TGTGCCAGCAGCTTAGAGTTCAGGGAGCGGGGGCCGAGCTCCTACAATGAGCAGTTCTTC. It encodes CASSLEFRERGPSSYNEQFF.

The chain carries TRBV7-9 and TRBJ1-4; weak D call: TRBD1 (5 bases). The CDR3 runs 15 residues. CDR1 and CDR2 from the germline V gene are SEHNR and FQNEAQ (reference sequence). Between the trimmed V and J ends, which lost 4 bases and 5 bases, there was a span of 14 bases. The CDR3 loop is CASSYEGTSNEKLFF. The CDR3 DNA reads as TGTGCCAGCAGCTACGAGGGGACGTCCAATGAAAAACTGTTTTTT. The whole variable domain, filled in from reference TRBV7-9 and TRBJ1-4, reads DTGVSQNPRHKITKRGQNVTFRCDPISEHNRLYWYRQTLGQGPEFLTYFQNEAQLEKSRLLSDRFSAERPKGSFSTLEIQRTEQGDSAMYLCASSYEGTSNEKLFFGSGTQLSVL.

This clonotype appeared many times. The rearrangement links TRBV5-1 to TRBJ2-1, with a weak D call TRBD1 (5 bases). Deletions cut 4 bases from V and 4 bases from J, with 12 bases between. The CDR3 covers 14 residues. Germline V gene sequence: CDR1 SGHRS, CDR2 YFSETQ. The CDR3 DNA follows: TGCGCCAGCAGCATACTGGGGCCGTACAATGAGCAGTTCTTC. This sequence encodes CASSILGPYNEQFF.

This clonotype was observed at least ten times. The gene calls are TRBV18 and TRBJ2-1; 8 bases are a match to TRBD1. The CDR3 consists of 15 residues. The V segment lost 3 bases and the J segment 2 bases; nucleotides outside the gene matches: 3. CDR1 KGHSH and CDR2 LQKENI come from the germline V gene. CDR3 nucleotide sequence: TGTGCCAGCTCACCCCCGGGACAGGCCTACAATGAGCAGTTCTTC. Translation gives CASSPPGQAYNEQFF.

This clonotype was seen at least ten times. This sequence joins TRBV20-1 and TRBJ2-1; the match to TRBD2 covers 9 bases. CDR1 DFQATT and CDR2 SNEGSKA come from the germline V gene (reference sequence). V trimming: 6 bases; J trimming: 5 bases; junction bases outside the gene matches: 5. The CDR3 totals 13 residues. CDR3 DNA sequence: TGCAGTGCCTTAGCGGGAGTCAACAATGAGCAGTTCTTC. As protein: CSALAGVNNEQFF.